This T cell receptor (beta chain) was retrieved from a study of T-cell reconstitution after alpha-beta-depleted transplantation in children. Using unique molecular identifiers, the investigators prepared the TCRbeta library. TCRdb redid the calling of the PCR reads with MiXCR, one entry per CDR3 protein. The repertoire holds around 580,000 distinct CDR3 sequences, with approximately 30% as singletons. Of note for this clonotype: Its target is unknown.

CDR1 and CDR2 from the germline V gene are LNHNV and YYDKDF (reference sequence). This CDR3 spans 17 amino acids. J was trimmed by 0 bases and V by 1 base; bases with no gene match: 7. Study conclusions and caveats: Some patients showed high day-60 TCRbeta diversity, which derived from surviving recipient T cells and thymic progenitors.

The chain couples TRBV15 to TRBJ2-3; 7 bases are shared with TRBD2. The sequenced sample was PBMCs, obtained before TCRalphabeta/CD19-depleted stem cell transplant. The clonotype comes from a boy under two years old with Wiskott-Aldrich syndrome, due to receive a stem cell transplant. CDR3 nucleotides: TGTGCCACCAGCAGAGTACCGAGACTAGCAAGCACAGATACGCAGTATTTT. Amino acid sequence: CATSRVPRLASTDTQYF.